This passage covers 26 T cell receptor beta chains from one sample sequenced in a study of early T cells in non-severe SARS-CoV-2 infection. TCRdb itself ran the 5' RACE reads through MiXCR, one entry per CDR3 protein. The sample yields roughly 57,000 distinct CDR3 sequences, roughly an eighth seen once. The sequenced material came from whole blood. The receptors were gathered from an adult who was a healthcare worker with PCR-confirmed SARS-CoV-2 infection or an uninfected control (not recorded which).

This clonotype has only a few counts. The gene calls are TRBV11-2 and TRBJ2-6, with TRBD1 matching over 8 bases. Germline assignment: CDR1 SGHAT and CDR2 FQNNGV. V was clipped by 10 bases and J by 0 bases; unmatched bases: 11. This CDR3 contains 17 residues. Here the CDR3 DNA reads TGTGCCACCTACCGGGACAGGATAATCTCTGGGGCCAACGTCCTGACTTTC. Translation: CATYRDRIISGANVLTF.

This clonotype has at least ten counts. This chain uses TRBV20-1 with TRBJ2-5; no clear D gene. CDR1 is DFQATT and CDR2 is SNEGSKA in the germline V gene (reference sequence). Trimming took 0 bases from V and 5 from J, leaving 4 bases between them. There are 11 residues in the CDR3. In DNA form, the CDR3 reads TGCAGTGCTAGAGATCGGGAGACCCAGTACTTC. This gives the protein CSARDRETQYF.

In this sample, this clonotype turned up many times. The chain joins TRBV30 to TRBJ1-1, with 8 nucleotides matching TRBD1. The J segment lost 3 bases and the V segment lost 3 bases, leaving 3 bases of the junction unmatched. This CDR3 spans 13 amino acids. Germline assignment: CDR1 GTSNPN and CDR2 SVGIG (reference sequence). CDR3 DNA sequence: TGTGCCTGGAGGGAGACAGGGGACACTGAAGCTTTCTTT. This translates into CAWRETGDTEAFF.

The sample holds a few counts of this clonotype. This chain links TRBV12-3 or TRBV12-4 with TRBJ2-3, with D possibly TRBD1 on 5 matching bases. This CDR3 spans 18 amino acids. V was cut by 3 bases and J by 0 bases, with 19 bases left in between. The CDR3 here is CASSFGEQALLSTDTQYF. CDR3 bases: TGTGCCAGCAGTTTTGGTGAACAGGCCCTCCTTAGCACAGATACGCAGTATTTT.

About this clonotype: No conserved phenylalanine or tryptophan is present at the end of the CDR3, so a read error is the likely explanation. The chain combines TRBV7-8 with TRBJ1-1; tentatively, D is TRBD1 (5 bases). The germline V gene encodes CDR1 SGHVS and CDR2 FQNEAQ. The CDR3 consists of 14 residues. V lost 7 bases, J lost 7 bases, and 19 bases lay in between. The CDR3 nucleotides are TGTGCCAGCATCCGCTACTCGCGGGGGAATGAAGCTTTCCTT. Residues: CASIRYSRGNEAFL.

This clonotype turned up a few times. The chain is built from TRBV29-1 and TRBJ2-7; a weak D match, TRBD2 (5 bases). The CDR3 is 15 amino acids. Germline CDR1 reads SQVTM; CDR2 reads ANQGSEA. V lost 4 bases and J 2 bases, leaving 18 bases between the germline ends. In DNA, the CDR3 is TGCAGCGTTGGCCCAAGCGGCCCTGGCCCCTACGAGCAGTACTTC. Protein product: CSVGPSGPGPYEQYF.

Ten or more counts support this clonotype. The chain uses TRBV11-2 and TRBJ2-5; D is possibly TRBD2 (6 bases). Germline V gene sequence: CDR1 SGHAT, CDR2 FQNNGV. The CDR3 consists of 15 residues. With 3 bases removed from V and 5 bases from J, the gap between germline ends came to 16 bases. CDR3 nucleotides: TGTGCCAGCAGCTTCGACCATGGAGGGAGGGAGACCCAGTACTTC. Translating it yields CASSFDHGGRETQYF. The full variable domain, in which reference TRBV11-2 and TRBJ2-5 provide the parts outside the CDR3, is EAGVAQSPRYKIIEKRQSVAFWCNPISGHATLYWYQQILGQGPKLLIQFQNNGVVDDSQLPKDRFSAERLKGVDSTLKIQPAKLEDSAVYLCASSFDHGGRETQYFGPGTRLLVL.

This clonotype was picked up a small number of times. The chain combines TRBV29-1 with TRBJ2-2; D not certain. There are 12 residues in the CDR3. Trimming left V 6 bases short and J 5 bases short, with 10 bases between. Germline assignment: CDR1 SQVTM and CDR2 ANQGSEA. The CDR3 spells CSVGRSTGELFF. CDR3 coding DNA: TGCAGCGTGGGCAGGAGTACCGGGGAGCTGTTTTTT.

This clonotype was seen more than once but under ten times. The chain couples TRBV6-2 or TRBV6-3 to TRBJ1-3; tentative D call: TRBD1 (6 bases). The V end was cut by 5 bases, the J end by 7 bases, with 18 bases between. The CDR3 is made up of 15 amino acids. In germline, CDR1 is MNHEY, CDR2 SVGEGT. The CDR3 loop reads CASSRELWGPNTIYF. The CDR3 coding sequence is TGTGCCAGCAGTCGGGAACTTTGGGGGCCGAACACCATATATTTT.

This clonotype is medium-sized in the sample. The J gene is TRBJ2-7, the V gene TRBV29-1; D gene unclear. This CDR3 spans 13 amino acids. Trimming took off 4 bases at V and 2 bases at J, with 12 bases between the two ends. Germline loops: CDR1 SQVTM, CDR2 ANQGSEA. CDR3 nucleotide sequence: TGCAGCGTTGTATCATCACCGGCCTACGAGCAGTACTTC. The encoded protein is CSVVSSPAYEQYF.

This clonotype came up a few times. The chain carries TRBV7-2 and TRBJ1-2; D unresolved. Germline lookup yields CDR1 SGHTA and CDR2 FQGNSA. Trimming stripped 1 base from V and 2 bases from J, with 8 bases between. The CDR3 totals 14 residues. This chain's CDR3 is CASSLGPINYGYTF. In DNA form, the CDR3 reads TGTGCCAGCAGCTTAGGCCCGATCAACTATGGCTACACCTTC. The full variable domain, with the rest looked up from reference TRBV7-2 and TRBJ1-2, is GAGVSQSPSNKVTEKGKDVELRCDPISGHTALYWYRQSLGQGLEFLIYFQGNSAPDKSGLPSDRFSAERTGGSVSTLTIQRTQQEDSAVYLCASSLGPINYGYTFGSGTRLTVV.

This clonotype was counted many times. CDR3 protein: CASSVWLAGMYQETQYF. The CDR3 nucleotides read TGCGCCAGCAGTGTGTGGCTAGCGGGGATGTACCAAGAGACCCAGTACTTC. This chain links TRBV10-1 with TRBJ2-5; TRBD2 agrees at 9 bases. Germline values: CDR1 WNHNN, CDR2 SYGVQD (reference sequence). The CDR3 consists of 17 residues. The junction had 9 bases not matched to a gene; V was cut back by 4 bases and J by 0 bases.

This clonotype was counted many times. The chain links TRBV9 to TRBJ2-3; tentatively, D is TRBD2 (5 bases). V lost 1 base and J lost 5, with 14 bases in between. This CDR3 has 15 residues. CDR1 and CDR2 (germline): SGDLS, YYNGEE. The CDR3 loop reads CASSVRTRYEDTQYF. The DNA for the CDR3 is TGTGCCAGCAGCGTACGCACTAGGTACGAAGATACGCAGTATTTT.

This clonotype was observed at least ten times. This chain uses TRBV28 with TRBJ1-2; 7 positions agree with TRBD1. After removal of 7 bases from V and 4 bases from J, the junction contained 15 bases not matched to a gene. The CDR3 runs to 16 residues. CDR1 is MDHEN and CDR2 is SYDVKM in the germline V gene. The CDR3 nucleotides read TGTGCCAGCACCGCAACACAGGGGCTAATGACCTATGGCTACACCTTC. Amino acids: CASTATQGLMTYGYTF.

This clonotype has a count of ten or more. V gene TRBV20-1 combines with J gene TRBJ2-3; D unresolved. Germline V gene sequence: CDR1 DFQATT, CDR2 SNEGSKA (reference sequence). V was clipped by 5 bases and J by 2 bases, with 2 bases between them. There are 10 residues in the CDR3. CDR3 sequence (DNA): TGCAGTGCTTACACAGATACGCAGTATTTT. It yields the protein CSAYTDTQYF.

This clonotype came up a few times. The rearrangement uses TRBV7-6 and TRBJ1-6, with 8 bases lining up with TRBD1. In germline, CDR1 is SGHVS, CDR2 FNYEAQ. The CDR3 spans 23 residues. Trimming removed 2 bases from V and 0 bases from J; junction bases left unmatched: 21. CDR3 region: CASSLRTSGDRGFSSSYNSPLHF. In DNA, the CDR3 is TGTGCCAGCAGCTTAAGGACTAGTGGAGACAGGGGATTCTCGAGCTCCTATAATTCACCCCTCCACTTT. The variable domain in full, completed from reference TRBV7-6 and TRBJ1-6, reads GAGVSQSPRYKVTKRGQDVALRCDPISGHVSLYWYRQALGQGPEFLTYFNYEAQQDKSGLPNDRFSAERPEGSISTLTIQRTEQRDSAMYRCASSLRTSGDRGFSSSYNSPLHFGNGTRLTVT.

V gene TRBV20-1 combines with J gene TRBJ2-1, with D hard to call. This CDR3 is 15 amino acids long. Germline CDR1 is DFQATT and CDR2 is SNEGSKA (reference sequence). Trimming took 3 bases from V and 4 from J, leaving 16 bases between them. In nucleotides, the CDR3 is TGCAGTGCTAGTCGTGGGGTGCAAAAATACAATGAGCAGTTCTTC. This encodes CSASRGVQKYNEQFF.

This clonotype has ten or more counts. V is TRBV12-3 or TRBV12-4 and J is TRBJ2-7; 10 bases align to TRBD1. With V trimmed by 6 bases and J by 6 bases, 5 bases remained unmatched. This CDR3 spans 13 amino acids. CDR3 DNA: TGTGCCAGCAGAGCGACAGGGGGCGGCGAGCAGTACTTC. It encodes CASRATGGGEQYF.

This clonotype was observed at least ten times. V is TRBV5-1 and J is TRBJ2-7; weak D call: TRBD1 (5 bases). This CDR3 region has 14 residues. Per the germline V gene, CDR1 is SGHRS and CDR2 is YFSETQ. V gave up 1 base and J gave up 3 bases, with 11 bases separating them. The CDR3 coding sequence is TGCGCCAGCAGCTTGCAGGGAATGAGCTACGAGCAGTACTTC. Translation: CASSLQGMSYEQYF.

The rearrangement links TRBV19 to TRBJ2-1; 8 bases line up with TRBD2. The CDR3 runs to 16 residues. Germline CDR1 reads LNHDA; CDR2 reads SQIVND (reference sequence). The junction had 22 bases not matched to a gene; V was cut back by 6 bases and J by 15 bases. In DNA, the CDR3 is TGTGCCAGTAGCGGGACATCAACTCCGGGAGGGGCCTCTCCGTTCTTC. This gives the protein CASSGTSTPGGASPFF. Together with reference TRBV19 and TRBJ2-1, the CDR3 gives the full variable domain: DGGITQSPKYLFRKEGQNVTLSCEQNLNHDAMYWYRQDPGQGLRLIYYSQIVNDFQKGDIAEGYSVSREKKESFPLTVTSAQKNPTAFYLCASSGTSTPGGASPFFGPGTRLTVL.

This clonotype has just a few counts. The DNA of the CDR3 is TGTGCCAGCTCACCACGGCAGGCCTATGGCTACACCTTC. Its protein product is CASSPRQAYGYTF. The V gene is TRBV18, the J gene TRBJ1-2; no clear D gene. This CDR3 is built from 13 residues. Per the germline V gene, CDR1 is KGHSH and CDR2 is LQKENI. Trimming removed 1 base from V and 4 bases from J, with 7 bases in between.

The chain combines TRBV10-2 with TRBJ2-2; 7 bases fit TRBD1. Germline loops: CDR1 WSHSY, CDR2 SAAADI. V dropped 7 bases and J dropped 0; count of bases not matched to a gene: 17. The CDR3 sequence is 19 residues long. The CDR3 sequence: CASTQWGTVITANTGELFF. CDR3 coding DNA: TGCGCCAGCACCCAATGGGGGACAGTAATTACCGCGAACACCGGGGAGCTGTTTTTT.

Only a few counts were recorded for this clonotype. V gene TRBV6-2 or TRBV6-3 combines with J gene TRBJ1-1, with unresolved D. V lost 2 bases to trimming and J lost 5 bases, with 9 bases between them. The CDR3 extends over 13 amino acids. The germline gives CDR1 MNHEY, CDR2 SVGEGT. Written as DNA, the CDR3 is TGTGCCAGCAGTTACGGGGTGGGGACTGAAGCTTTCTTT. Translation gives CASSYGVGTEAFF.

This clonotype came up a few times. The chain recombines TRBV10-3 with TRBJ2-3; D possibly corresponds to TRBD2 (5 bases). Germline V CDR1 and CDR2: ENHRY, SYGVKD. Trimming removed 3 bases from V and 0 bases from J, with 10 bases in between. This CDR3 is 15 amino acids long. The DNA of the CDR3 is TGTGCCATCAGTGATCTAGCCCATAGCACAGATACGCAGTATTTT. Protein sequence: CAISDLAHSTDTQYF.

This clonotype was recorded at least ten times. V gene TRBV7-2 combines with J gene TRBJ2-1, with 7 bases that match TRBD1. The germline gives CDR1 SGHTA, CDR2 FQGNSA. CDR3 length: 15 residues. The V segment lost 4 bases and the J segment 0 bases; nucleotides outside the gene matches: 3. The CDR3 loop reads CASSSAGGSYNEQFF. The CDR3 DNA reads as TGTGCCAGCAGCTCGGCAGGGGGCTCCTACAATGAGCAGTTCTTC. The full variable domain, completed using reference TRBV7-2 and TRBJ2-1, is GAGVSQSPSNKVTEKGKDVELRCDPISGHTALYWYRQSLGQGLEFLIYFQGNSAPDKSGLPSDRFSAERTGGSVSTLTIQRTQQEDSAVYLCASSSAGGSYNEQFFGPGTRLTVL.

Points on this clonotype: At one boundary the junction diverges from the germline segment, which might be a read error. The V gene is TRBV19, the J gene TRBJ1-1; a weak D match, TRBD1 (5 bases). The CDR3 has 14 amino acids. Germline V gene data show CDR1 as LNHDA and CDR2 as SQIVND (reference sequence). For the CDR3, the DNA is TGTGCCAGAAGTATAATCGGGGGGAACACTGAAGCTTTCTTT. This sequence encodes CARSIIGGNTEAFF.